This is a list of T cell receptor beta chains from one sample in a study of blood T cell repertoires in COVID-19. Profiled with immunoSEQ multiplex PCR; TCRdb holds only in-frame clones, not every one. The data show tens of thousands of clones, 70% to 85% seen once. The sequenced material came from peripheral blood. These receptors originate from a woman aged 65 to 85 with acute or convalescent COVID-19. The CDR3 runs from the conserved cysteine through the conserved F or W. D genes are given only for firm matches. Only part of the rows carry a size: once, few, many, or a class if the clone is expanded.

j_call clone_size v_call d_call cdr3_nt cdr3_aa
TRBJ2-2 - TRBV7-6 - TGTGCCAGCAGCTTAGTTACAGGGTACACCGGGGAGCTGTTTTTT CASSLVTGYTGELFF
TRBJ1-1 - TRBV6-5 TRBD1 TGTGCCAGCAGTTACCGGGGGCAGGGGGCGAGCACTGAAGCTTTCTTT CASSYRGQGASTEAFF
TRBJ2-1 - TRBV7-3 - TGTGCCAGCAGCTTAAGCGGGACCCGAGTTAGGGATGAGCAGTTCTTC CASSLSGTRVRDEQFF
TRBJ2-7 - TRBV2 - TGTGCCAGCGACCCGGGGGATAGCTCCTACGAGCAGTACTTC CASDPGDSSYEQYF
TRBJ1-2 - TRBV5-6 TRBD1 TGTGCCAGCGGGGGAAGAACAGGGGCCAGAGCTTATGGCTACACCTTC CASGGRTGARAYGYTF
TRBJ2-1 - TRBV24-1 - TGTGCCACCGGGACAACCTACAATGAGCAGTTCTTC CATGTTYNEQFF
TRBJ1-5 - TRBV27 - TGTGCCAGCAGTATCAATAGCAATCAGCCCCAGCATTTT CASSINSNQPQHF
TRBJ1-3 - TRBV7-9 - TGTGCCAGCAGCTTATCAGGGTCGGGAAACACCATATATTTT CASSLSGSGNTIYF
TRBJ2-7 - TRBV4-1 TRBD1 TGCGCCCGCGGCGCGACAGGGGGCGCCTACGAGCAGTACTTC CARGATGGAYEQYF
TRBJ2-3 - TRBV30 TRBD1 TGTGCCTGGAGTGGTCCAGGGGGCGGAGGCACAGATACGCAGTATTTT CAWSGPGGGGTDTQYF
TRBJ1-5 - TRBV6-1 TRBD1 TGTGCCAGCAGTGACCGGGACAGGGGGCGCGGACAGCCCCAGCATTTT CASSDRDRGRGQPQHF
TRBJ2-5 - TRBV24-1 - TGTGCCACCAGTGAAATAGATGCCCAGTACTTC CATSEIDAQYF
TRBJ1-2 - TRBV3-1/TRBV3-2 - TGTGCCAGCACCCGAGTGGACGGGGGACATGGCTACACCTTC CASTRVDGGHGYTF
TRBJ1-2 - TRBV7-6 - TGTGCCAGCAGCACAACAGGGACAAGCGGCTACACCTTC CASSTTGTSGYTF
TRBJ1-2 few TRBV12-3/TRBV12-4 - TGTGCCAGCAGCAGACAGGTTTATGGCTACACCTTC CASSRQVYGYTF
TRBJ1-5 - TRBV7-8 - TGTGCCAGCAGCCTGGACCCCCCAGGGTCAGCCCAGCATTTT CASSLDPPGSAQHF
TRBJ2-7 - TRBV7-2 - TGTGCCAGCAGCTTAAGGCTAGAAGGCTACGAGCAGTACTTC CASSLRLEGYEQYF
TRBJ1-1 - TRBV6-6 - TGTGCCAGCAGGAAACCAGGGGAAAGTCGGAACACTGAAGCTTTCTTT CASRKPGESRNTEAFF
TRBJ1-2 - TRBV7-9 - TGTGCCAGCAGCCTCAGGGCGGACAATGGCTACACCTTC CASSLRADNGYTF
TRBJ1-2 - TRBV30 TRBD1 TGTGCCTGGAGTTTTTGGACCGGGACAGAAATTCCCTATGGCTACACCTTC CAWSFWTGTEIPYGYTF
TRBJ2-1 once TRBV27 - TGTGCCAGCAGCCCCATGGCGCGGGCCTTCTCCAATGAGCAGTTCTTC CASSPMARAFSNEQFF
TRBJ1-1 - TRBV18 - TGTGCCAGCTCGGAAAAGACAGCGAACACTGAAGCTTTCTTT CASSEKTANTEAFF
TRBJ2-7 - TRBV5-1 - TGCGCCAGCAGCTGGAGCGGACAGAGATACGAGCAGTACTTC CASSWSGQRYEQYF
TRBJ1-2 - TRBV5-6 TRBD1 TGTGCCAGCAGCTCAGGAGGGGGCACGGACTATGGCTACACCTTC CASSSGGGTDYGYTF
TRBJ2-5 - TRBV19 - TGTGCCAGTAGTATAAGGGGGGGGCCTAGCCGAGAGACCCAGTACTTC CASSIRGGPSRETQYF
TRBJ2-2 - TRBV7-3 - TGTGCCAGCAGCTTAACGAGAGCAGGCCTCGTGGCCGGGGAGCTGTTTTTT CASSLTRAGLVAGELFF
TRBJ2-1 - TRBV4-3 - TGCGCCAGCAGGCGGGGTCACGCCTTCACTGAGCAGTTCTTC CASRRGHAFTEQFF
TRBJ1-2 - TRBV6-5 - TGTGCCAGCATAGTAGGGGAAACTAACTATGGCTACACCTTC CASIVGETNYGYTF
TRBJ2-3 - TRBV5-1 TRBD2 TGCGCCAGCAGCCTTAGCGGGAGGTCTAGCACAGATACGCAGTATTTT CASSLSGRSSTDTQYF
TRBJ1-2 few TRBV28 TRBD1 TGTGCCAGCACCGTGGGACAGCAGGCGAGGGGCTACACCTTC CASTVGQQARGYTF
TRBJ2-7 - TRBV29-1 - TGCAGCGTTGACGTCCAGAACTACGAGCAGTACTTC CSVDVQNYEQYF
TRBJ2-7 - TRBV14 - TGTGCCAGCACCAAGACAGGAGTGCACTACGAGCAGTACTTC CASTKTGVHYEQYF
TRBJ1-1 few TRBV4-1 - TGCGCCAGCAGCCAAGGGGCAGACCTTAACACTGAAGCTTTCTTT CASSQGADLNTEAFF
TRBJ2-7 - TRBV5-1 TRBD2 TGCGCCAGCAGCTCCACGTCTAGCGGGAGTCAGTACGAGCAGTACTTC CASSSTSSGSQYEQYF
TRBJ2-5 - TRBV3-1/TRBV3-2 - TGTGCCAGCACCCCGGGGAGTGGGACTCAAGAGACCCAGTACTTC CASTPGSGTQETQYF
TRBJ2-1 - TRBV11-3 TRBD2 TGTGCCAGCAGCTTAGAGTCACTGAGCGGGAGTCGATTTGGGGCCTACAATGAGCAGTTCTTC CASSLESLSGSRFGAYNEQFF
TRBJ2-5 - TRBV11-3 TRBD1 TGTGCCAGCAGCCACGGACAGGGAATGGAAGAGACCCAGTACTTC CASSHGQGMEETQYF
TRBJ2-7 - TRBV18 TRBD2 TGTGCCAGCTCTCGCAAACTAGCGGGAGGGCCCAGCCCCTACGAGCAGTACTTC CASSRKLAGGPSPYEQYF
TRBJ2-7 - TRBV3-1/TRBV3-2 - TGTGCCAGCAGCGCCAAGAGGGCCTACCACGAGCAGTACTTC CASSAKRAYHEQYF
TRBJ2-7 - TRBV6-6 - TGTGCCAGCGCCACAGGGATGAACGAGCAGTACTTC CASATGMNEQYF
TRBJ2-2 few TRBV2 - TGTGCCAGCAGCCCCACTCGGAACACCGGGGAGCTGTTTTTT CASSPTRNTGELFF
TRBJ1-5 - TRBV28 - TGTGCCAGCAGTGGTACCAGGGTTTTCAATCAGCCCCAGCATTTT CASSGTRVFNQPQHF
TRBJ2-1 - TRBV30 TRBD2 TGTGCCTGGAGTATTTCTGGGACTAGCGGCCCAAACGGTGAGCAGTTCTTC CAWSISGTSGPNGEQFF
TRBJ1-5 - TRBV7-8 TRBD1 TGTGCCAGCAGCCCAGACAGGGGGGGGGATCAGCCCCAGCATTTT CASSPDRGGDQPQHF
TRBJ2-3 - TRBV9 TRBD2 TGTGCCAGCAGCGTCCGGGGGACTAGCGGGACGGGGGATACGCAGTATTTT CASSVRGTSGTGDTQYF
TRBJ1-1 - TRBV11-1 - TGTGCCAGCAGCTTCCGACCTCAGGGTAGCACTGAAGCTTTCTTT CASSFRPQGSTEAFF
TRBJ1-6 - TRBV19 - TGTGCCAGTAGTATAGAGGGCACAGGCTCACCCCTCCACTTT CASSIEGTGSPLHF
TRBJ2-3 - TRBV5-6 TRBD2 TGTGCCAGCAGCTTGGACGGCGGGGGGGCAAGCACAGATACGCAGTATTTT CASSLDGGGASTDTQYF
TRBJ2-3 - TRBV2 TRBD2 TGTGCCAGCAGTGATTCTCTAGCGGGAGTTAAAAATACGCAGTATTTT CASSDSLAGVKNTQYF
TRBJ2-7 - TRBV30 - TGTGCCTGGAGACCTATAGGACAGAGCTCCTACGAGCAGTACTTC CAWRPIGQSSYEQYF